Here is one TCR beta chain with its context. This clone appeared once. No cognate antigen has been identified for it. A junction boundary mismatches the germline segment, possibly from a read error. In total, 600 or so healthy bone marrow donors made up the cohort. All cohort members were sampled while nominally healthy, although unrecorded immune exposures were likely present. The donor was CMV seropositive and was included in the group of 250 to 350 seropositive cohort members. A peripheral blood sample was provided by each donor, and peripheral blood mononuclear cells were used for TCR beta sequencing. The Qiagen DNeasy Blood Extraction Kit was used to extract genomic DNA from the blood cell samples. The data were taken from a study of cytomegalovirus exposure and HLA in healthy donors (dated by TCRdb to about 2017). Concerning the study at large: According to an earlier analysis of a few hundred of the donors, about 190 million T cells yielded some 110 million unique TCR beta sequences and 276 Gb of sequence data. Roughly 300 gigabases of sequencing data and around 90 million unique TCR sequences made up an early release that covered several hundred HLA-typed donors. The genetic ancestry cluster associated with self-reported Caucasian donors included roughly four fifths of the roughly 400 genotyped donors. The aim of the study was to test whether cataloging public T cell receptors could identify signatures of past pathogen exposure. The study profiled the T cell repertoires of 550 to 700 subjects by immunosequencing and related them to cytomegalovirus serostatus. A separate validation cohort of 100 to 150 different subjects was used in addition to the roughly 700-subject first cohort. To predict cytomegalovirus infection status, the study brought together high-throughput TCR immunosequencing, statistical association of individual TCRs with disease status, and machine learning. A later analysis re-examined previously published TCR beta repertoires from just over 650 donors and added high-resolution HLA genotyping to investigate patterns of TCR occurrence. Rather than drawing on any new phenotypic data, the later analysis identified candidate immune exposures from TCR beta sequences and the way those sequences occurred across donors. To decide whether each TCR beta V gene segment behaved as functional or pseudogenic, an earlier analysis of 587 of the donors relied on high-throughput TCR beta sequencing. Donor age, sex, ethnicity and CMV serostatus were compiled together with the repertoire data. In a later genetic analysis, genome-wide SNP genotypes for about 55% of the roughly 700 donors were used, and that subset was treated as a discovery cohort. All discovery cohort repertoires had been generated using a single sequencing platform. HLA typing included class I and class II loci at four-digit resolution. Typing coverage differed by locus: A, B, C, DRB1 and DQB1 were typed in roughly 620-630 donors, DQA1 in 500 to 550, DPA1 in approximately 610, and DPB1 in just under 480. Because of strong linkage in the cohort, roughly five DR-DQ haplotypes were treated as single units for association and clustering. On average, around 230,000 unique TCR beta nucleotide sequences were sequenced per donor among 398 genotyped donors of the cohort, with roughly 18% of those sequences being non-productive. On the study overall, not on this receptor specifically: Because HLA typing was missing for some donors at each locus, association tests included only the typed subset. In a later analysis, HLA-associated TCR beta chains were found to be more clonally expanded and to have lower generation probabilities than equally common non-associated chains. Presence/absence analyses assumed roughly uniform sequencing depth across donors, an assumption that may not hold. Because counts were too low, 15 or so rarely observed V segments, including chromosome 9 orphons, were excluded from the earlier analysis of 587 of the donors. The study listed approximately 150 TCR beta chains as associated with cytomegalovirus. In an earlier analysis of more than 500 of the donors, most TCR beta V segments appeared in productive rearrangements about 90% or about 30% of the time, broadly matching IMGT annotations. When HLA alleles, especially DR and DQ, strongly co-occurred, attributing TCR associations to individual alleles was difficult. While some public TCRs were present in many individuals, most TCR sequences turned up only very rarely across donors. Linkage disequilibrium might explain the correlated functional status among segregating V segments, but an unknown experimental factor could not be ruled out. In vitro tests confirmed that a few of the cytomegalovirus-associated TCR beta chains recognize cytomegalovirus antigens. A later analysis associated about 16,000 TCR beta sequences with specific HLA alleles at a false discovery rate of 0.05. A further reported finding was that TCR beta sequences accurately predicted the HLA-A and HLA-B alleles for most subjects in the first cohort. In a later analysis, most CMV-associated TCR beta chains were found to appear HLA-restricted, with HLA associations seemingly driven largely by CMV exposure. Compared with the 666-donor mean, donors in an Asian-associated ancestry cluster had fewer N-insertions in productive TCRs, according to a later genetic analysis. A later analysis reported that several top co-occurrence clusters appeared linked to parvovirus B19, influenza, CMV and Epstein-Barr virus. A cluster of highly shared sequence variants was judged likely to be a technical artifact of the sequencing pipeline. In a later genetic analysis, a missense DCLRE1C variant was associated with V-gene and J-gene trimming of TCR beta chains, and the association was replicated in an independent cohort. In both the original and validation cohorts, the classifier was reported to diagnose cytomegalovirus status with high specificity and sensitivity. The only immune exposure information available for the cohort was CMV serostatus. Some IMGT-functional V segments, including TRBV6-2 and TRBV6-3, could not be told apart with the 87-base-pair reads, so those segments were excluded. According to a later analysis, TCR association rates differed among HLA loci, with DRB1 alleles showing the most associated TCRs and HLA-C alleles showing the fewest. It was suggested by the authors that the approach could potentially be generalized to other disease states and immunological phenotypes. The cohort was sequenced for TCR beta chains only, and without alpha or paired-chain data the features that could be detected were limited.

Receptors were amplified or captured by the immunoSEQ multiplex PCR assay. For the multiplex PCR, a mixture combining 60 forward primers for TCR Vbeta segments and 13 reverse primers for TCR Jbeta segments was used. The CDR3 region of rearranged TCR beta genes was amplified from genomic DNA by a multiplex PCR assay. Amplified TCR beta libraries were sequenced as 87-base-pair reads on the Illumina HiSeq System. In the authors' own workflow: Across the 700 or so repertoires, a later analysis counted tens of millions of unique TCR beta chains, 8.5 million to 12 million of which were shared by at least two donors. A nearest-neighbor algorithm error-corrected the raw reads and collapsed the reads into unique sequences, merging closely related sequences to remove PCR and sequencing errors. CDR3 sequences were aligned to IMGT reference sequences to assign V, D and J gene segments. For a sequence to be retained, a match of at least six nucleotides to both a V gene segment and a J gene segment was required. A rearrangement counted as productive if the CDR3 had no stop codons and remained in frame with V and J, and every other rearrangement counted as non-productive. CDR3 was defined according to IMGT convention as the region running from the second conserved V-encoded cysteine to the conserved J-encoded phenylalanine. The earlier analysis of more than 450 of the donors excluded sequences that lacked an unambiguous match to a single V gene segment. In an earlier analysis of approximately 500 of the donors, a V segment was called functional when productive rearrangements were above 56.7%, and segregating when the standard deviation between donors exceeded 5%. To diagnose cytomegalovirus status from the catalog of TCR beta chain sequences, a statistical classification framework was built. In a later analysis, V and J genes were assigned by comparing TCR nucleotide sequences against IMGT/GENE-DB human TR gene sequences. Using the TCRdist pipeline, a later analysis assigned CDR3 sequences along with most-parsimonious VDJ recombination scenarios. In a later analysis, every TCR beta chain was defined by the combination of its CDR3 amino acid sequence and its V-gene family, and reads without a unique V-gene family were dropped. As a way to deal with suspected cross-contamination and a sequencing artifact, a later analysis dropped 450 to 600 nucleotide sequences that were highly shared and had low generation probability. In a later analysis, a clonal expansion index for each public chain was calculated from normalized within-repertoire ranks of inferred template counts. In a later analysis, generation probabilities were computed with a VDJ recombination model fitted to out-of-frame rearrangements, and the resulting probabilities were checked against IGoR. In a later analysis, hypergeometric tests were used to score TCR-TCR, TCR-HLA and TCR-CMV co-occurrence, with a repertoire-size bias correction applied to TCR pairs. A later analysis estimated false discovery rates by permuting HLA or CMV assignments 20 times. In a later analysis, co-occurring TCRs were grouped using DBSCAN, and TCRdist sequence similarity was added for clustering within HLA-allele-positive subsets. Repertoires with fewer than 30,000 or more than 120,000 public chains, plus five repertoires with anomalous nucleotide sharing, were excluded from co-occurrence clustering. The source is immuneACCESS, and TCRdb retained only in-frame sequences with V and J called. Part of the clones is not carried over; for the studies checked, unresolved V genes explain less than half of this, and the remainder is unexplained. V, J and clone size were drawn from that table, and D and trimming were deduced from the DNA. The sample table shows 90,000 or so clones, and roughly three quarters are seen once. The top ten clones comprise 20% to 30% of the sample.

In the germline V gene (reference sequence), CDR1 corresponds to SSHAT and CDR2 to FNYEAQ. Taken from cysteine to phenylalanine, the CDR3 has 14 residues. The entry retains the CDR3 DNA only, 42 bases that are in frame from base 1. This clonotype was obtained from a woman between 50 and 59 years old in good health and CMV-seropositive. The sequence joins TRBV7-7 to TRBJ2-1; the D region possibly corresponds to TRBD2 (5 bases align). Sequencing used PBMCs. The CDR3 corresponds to CASSLYAGENEQFF. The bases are TGTGCTAGCAGCTTATACGCGGGTGAAAATGAGCAGTTCTTC.